The 7 T cell receptor beta chains presented below share a single source sample, sequenced in a study of neurological immune-mediated disorders. The time point denotes: longitudinal time-point 1 (baseline). MiXCR was run by TCRdb on the 5' RACE reads, yielding one entry per CDR3 protein. This sample has 47,000 or so distinct CDR3 sequences, with about 9% found just once. Sequencing was carried out using PBMCs. These TCRs come from a woman aged 40 to 55 in good health.

In this sample, this clonotype turned up many times. The chain links TRBV7-8 to TRBJ1-2; 9 nucleotides match TRBD1. The CDR3 sequence is 13 residues long. The trim removed 3 bases at V and 7 bases at J, leaving 3 bases unmatched. Germline V gene lookup returns CDR1 SGHVS and CDR2 FQNEAQ. DNA of the CDR3: TGTGCCAGCAGCTTGACAGGGGGGATTGGCTACACCTTC. Amino acids: CASSLTGGIGYTF.

In regard to this clonotype: With a much larger clone just one base away, this may be a read error. The chain combines TRBV12-3 or TRBV12-4 with TRBJ2-2; no reliable D call. The CDR3 length is 14 residues. CDR3 in DNA: TGTGTCAGCAGTTTAGGACCTAACACCGGGGAGCTGTTTTTT. Translation: CVSSLGPNTGELFF.

This clonotype was seen a handful of times. This chain connects TRBV3-1 to TRBJ1-2, with TRBD1 as a possible D gene (5 bases). This CDR3 is 16 amino acids long. Per germline, CDR1 LGHDT and CDR2 YNNKEL (reference sequence). The ends were cut back, 1 base at V and 2 bases at J, with 14 bases in the middle. This CDR3 is CASSQGHGGRNYGYTF. The CDR3 DNA reads TGTGCCAGCAGCCAAGGGCACGGGGGTAGGAACTATGGCTACACCTTC. Filled out from reference TRBV3-1 and TRBJ1-2, the complete variable domain reads DTAVSQTPKYLVTQMGNDKSIKCEQNLGHDTMYWYKQDSKKFLKIMFSYNNKELIINETVPNRFSPKSPDKAHLNLHINSLELGDSAVYFCASSQGHGGRNYGYTFGSGTRLTVV.

This clonotype was counted ten times or more. This chain connects TRBV5-1 to TRBJ1-1, with D perhaps TRBD1 (6 bases). The germline V gene encodes CDR1 SGHRS and CDR2 YFSETQ. V was pared by 4 bases and J by 5 bases, with 15 bases between. The CDR3 extends over 14 amino acids. The CDR3: CASSPSGGETEAFF. The CDR3 DNA reads TGCGCCAGCAGCCCCTCGGGGGGCGAAACTGAAGCTTTCTTT.

This clonotype showed up many times. This chain links TRBV7-2 with TRBJ2-7, with TRBD1 identical over 9 bases. Germline values: CDR1 SGHTA, CDR2 FQGNSA. This CDR3 region has 14 residues. The J segment lost 4 bases and the V segment lost 5 bases, leaving 6 bases of the junction unmatched. The chain's CDR3 is CASSRDRGWYEQYF. The CDR3 DNA reads TGTGCCAGCAGCCGAGACAGGGGGTGGTACGAGCAGTACTTC. Full variable domain (missing parts from reference TRBV7-2 and TRBJ2-7): GAGVSQSPSNKVTEKGKDVELRCDPISGHTALYWYRQSLGQGLEFLIYFQGNSAPDKSGLPSDRFSAERTGGSVSTLTIQRTQQEDSAVYLCASSRDRGWYEQYFGPGTRLTVT.

This clonotype appeared many times. V and J are TRBV6-4 and TRBJ2-3, with TRBD2 matching 12 bases. This CDR3 region has 15 residues. J lost 5 bases, V lost 5 bases, and 5 bases had no gene match. Germline CDR1 is MRHNA and CDR2 is SNTAGT. CDR3 DNA sequence: TGTGCCAGCAGTCCGCTAGCGGGGGGGCAAGATACGCAGTATTTT. Residues: CASSPLAGGQDTQYF.

This clonotype was counted at least ten times. V gene TRBV7-3 combines with J gene TRBJ2-2; D might be TRBD1 (6 bases). Trimming cost V 5 bases and J 5 bases, with 12 bases left between them. The germline V gene encodes CDR1 SGHTA and CDR2 FQGTGA. The CDR3 loop spans 14 amino acids. CDR3 nucleotides: TGTGCCAGCAGCCCGGACAGATTGACCGGGGAGCTGTTTTTT. It yields the protein CASSPDRLTGELFF.